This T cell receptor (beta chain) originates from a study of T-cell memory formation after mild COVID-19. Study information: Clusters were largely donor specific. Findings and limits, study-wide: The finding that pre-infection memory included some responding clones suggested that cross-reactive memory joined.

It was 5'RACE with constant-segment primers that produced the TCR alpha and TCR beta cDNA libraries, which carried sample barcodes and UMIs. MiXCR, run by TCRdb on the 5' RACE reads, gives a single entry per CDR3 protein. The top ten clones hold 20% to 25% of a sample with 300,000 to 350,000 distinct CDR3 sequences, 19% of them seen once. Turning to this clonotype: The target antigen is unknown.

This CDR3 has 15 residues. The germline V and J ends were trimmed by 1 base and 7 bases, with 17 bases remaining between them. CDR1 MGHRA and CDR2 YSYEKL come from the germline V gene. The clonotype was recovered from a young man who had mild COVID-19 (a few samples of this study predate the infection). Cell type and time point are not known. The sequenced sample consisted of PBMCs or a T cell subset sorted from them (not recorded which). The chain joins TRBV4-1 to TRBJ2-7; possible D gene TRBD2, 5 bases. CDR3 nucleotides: TGCGCCAGCAGCCAAGGGATAGGCAGATCGGGAGAGCAGTACTTC. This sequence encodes CASSQGIGRSGEQYF.